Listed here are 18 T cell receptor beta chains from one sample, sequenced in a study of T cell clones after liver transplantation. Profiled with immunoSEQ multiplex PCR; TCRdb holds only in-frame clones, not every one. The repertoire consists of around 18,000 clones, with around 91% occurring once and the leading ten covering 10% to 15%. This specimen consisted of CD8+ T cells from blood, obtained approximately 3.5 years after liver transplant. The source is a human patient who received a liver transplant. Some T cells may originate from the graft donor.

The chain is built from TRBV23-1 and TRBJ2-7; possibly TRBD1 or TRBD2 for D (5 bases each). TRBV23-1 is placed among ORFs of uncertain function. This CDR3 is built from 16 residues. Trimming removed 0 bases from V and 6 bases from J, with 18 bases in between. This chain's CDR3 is CASSQSKAGSPGEQYF. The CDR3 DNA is TGCGCCAGCAGTCAATCGAAGGCAGGGAGTCCGGGCGAGCAGTACTTC.

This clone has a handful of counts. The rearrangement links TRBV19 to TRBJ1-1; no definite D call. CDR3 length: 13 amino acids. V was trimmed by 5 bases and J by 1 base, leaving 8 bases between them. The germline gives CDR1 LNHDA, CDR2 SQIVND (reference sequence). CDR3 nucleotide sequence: TGTGCCAGTAGTCCGGCGACGAACACTGAAGCTTTCTTT. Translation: CASSPATNTEAFF.

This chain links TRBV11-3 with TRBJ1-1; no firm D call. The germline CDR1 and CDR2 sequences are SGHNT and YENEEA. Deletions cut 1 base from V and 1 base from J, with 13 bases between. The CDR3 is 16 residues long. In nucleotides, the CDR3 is TGTGCCAGCAGCTTAGTCCCCGAGGGCAGGAACACTGAAGCTTTCTTT. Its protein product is CASSLVPEGRNTEAFF.

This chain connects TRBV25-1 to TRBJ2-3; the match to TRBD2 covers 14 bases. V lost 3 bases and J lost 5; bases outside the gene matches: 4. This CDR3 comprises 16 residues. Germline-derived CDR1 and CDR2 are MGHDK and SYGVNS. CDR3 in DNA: TGTGCCAGCAGTGACCCGGGACTAGCGGGAGTAGATACGCAGTATTTT. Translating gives CASSDPGLAGVDTQYF.

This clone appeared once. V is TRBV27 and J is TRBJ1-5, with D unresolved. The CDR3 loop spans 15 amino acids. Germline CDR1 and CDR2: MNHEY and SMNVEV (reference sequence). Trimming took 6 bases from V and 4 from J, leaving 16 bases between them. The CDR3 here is CASRGSSAANQPQHF. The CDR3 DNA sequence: TGTGCCAGCAGAGGGAGTTCCGCGGCTAATCAGCCCCAGCATTTT.

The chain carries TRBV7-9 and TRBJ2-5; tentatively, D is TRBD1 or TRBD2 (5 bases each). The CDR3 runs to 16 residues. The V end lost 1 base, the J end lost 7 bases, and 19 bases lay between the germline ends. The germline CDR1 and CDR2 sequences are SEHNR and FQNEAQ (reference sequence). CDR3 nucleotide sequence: TGTGCCAGCAGCTTAGGGCAGGGAGATTTTTCGGCGACCCAGTACTTC. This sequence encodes CASSLGQGDFSATQYF.

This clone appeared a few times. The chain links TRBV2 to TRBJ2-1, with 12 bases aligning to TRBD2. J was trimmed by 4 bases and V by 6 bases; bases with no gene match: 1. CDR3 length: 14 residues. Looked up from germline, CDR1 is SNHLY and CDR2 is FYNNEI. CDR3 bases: TGTGCCAGCAGCCTAGCGGGAGGGTACAATGAGCAGTTCTTC. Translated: CASSLAGGYNEQFF.

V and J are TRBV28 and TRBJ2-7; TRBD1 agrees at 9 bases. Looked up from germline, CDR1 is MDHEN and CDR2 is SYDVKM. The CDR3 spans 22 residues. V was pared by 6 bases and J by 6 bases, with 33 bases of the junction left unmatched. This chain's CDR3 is CASSLRDGESCNIVGTGCEQYF. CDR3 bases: TGTGCCAGCAGCCTCCGGGACGGAGAAAGCTGTAACATTGTGGGGACAGGGTGCGAGCAGTACTTC.

CDR3 nucleotides: TGTGCCAGCAGCTTTGATCCGGGACAATCCTACGAGCAGTACTTC. Its translation is CASSFDPGQSYEQYF. This rearrangement joins TRBV5-6 to TRBJ2-7, with D possibly being TRBD1 (6 bases). This CDR3 has 15 residues. V was shortened by 2 bases and J by 1 base, with 13 bases between the two germline ends. Germline V gene lookup returns CDR1 SGHDT and CDR2 YYEEEE. Based on the CDR3 plus reference TRBV5-6 and TRBJ2-7, the full variable domain is DAGVTQSPTHLIKTRGQQVTLRCSPKSGHDTVSWYQQALGQGPQFIFQYYEEEERQRGNFPDRFSGHQFPNYSSELNVNALLLGDSALYLCASSFDPGQSYEQYFGPGTRLTVT.

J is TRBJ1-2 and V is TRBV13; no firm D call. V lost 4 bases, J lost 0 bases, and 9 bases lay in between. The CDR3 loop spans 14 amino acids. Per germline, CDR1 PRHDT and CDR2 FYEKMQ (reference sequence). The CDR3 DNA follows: TGTGCCAGCAGCTCCCGGGGAGCTAACTATGGCTACACCTTC. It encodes CASSSRGANYGYTF. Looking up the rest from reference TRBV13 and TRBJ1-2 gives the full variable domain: AAGVIQSPRHLIKEKRETATLKCYPIPRHDTVYWYQQGPGQDPQFLISFYEKMQSDKGSIPDRFSAQQFSDYHSELNMSSLELGDSALYFCASSSRGANYGYTFGSGTRLTVV.

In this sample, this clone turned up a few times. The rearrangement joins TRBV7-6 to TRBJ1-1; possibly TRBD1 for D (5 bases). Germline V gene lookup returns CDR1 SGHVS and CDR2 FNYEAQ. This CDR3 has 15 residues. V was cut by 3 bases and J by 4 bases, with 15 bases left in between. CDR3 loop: CASSLGGYLGTEAFF. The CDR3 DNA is TGTGCCAGCAGCTTGGGGGGATACCTCGGCACTGAAGCTTTCTTT.

The CDR3 sequence is CASSFDRGLPEQYF. DNA of the CDR3: TGTGCCAGCAGCTTCGACAGGGGGCTCCCCGAGCAGTACTTC. The rearrangement links TRBV7-8 to TRBJ2-5; 10 bases map to TRBD1. The tail of the sequence fits TRBJ2-7 better, so the J call may be wrong. Germline CDR1 SGHVS, CDR2 FQNEAQ. The CDR3 covers 14 residues.

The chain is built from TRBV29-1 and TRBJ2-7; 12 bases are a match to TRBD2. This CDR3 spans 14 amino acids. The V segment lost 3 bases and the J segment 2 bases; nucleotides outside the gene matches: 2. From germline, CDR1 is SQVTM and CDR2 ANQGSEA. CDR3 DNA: TGCAGCGTTGATCCTAGCGGGAGGGCCTACGAGCAGTACTTC. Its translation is CSVDPSGRAYEQYF.

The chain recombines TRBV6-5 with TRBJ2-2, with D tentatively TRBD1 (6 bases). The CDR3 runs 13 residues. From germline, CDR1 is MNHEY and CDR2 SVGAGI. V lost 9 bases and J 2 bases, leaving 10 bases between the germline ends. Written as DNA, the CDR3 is TGTGCCAGTACAGGGATTAACACCGGGGAGCTGTTTTTT. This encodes CASTGINTGELFF.

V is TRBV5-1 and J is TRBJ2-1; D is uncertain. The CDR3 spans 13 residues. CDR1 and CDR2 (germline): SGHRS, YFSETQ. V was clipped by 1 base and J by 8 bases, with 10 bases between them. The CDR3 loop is CASSLIRQHEQFF. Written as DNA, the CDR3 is TGCGCCAGCAGCTTGATCAGGCAGCATGAGCAGTTCTTC.

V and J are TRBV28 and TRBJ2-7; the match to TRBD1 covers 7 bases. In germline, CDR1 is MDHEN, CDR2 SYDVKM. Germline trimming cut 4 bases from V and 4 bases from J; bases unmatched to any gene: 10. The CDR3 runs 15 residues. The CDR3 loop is CASSSAGGLAYEQYF. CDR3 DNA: TGTGCCAGCAGTTCAGCAGGGGGTTTAGCGTACGAGCAGTACTTC.

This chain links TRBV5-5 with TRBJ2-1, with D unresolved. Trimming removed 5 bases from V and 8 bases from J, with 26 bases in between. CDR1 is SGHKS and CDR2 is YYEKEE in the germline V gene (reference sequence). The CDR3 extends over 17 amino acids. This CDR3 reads CASRPGAPAYLRYEQFF. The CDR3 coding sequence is TGTGCCAGCAGACCCGGCGCGCCGGCCTATCTTAGGTATGAGCAGTTCTTC.

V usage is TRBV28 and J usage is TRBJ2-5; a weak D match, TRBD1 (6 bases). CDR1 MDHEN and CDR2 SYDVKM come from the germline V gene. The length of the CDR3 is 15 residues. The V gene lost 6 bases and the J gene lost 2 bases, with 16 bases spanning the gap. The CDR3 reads CASSPQGRFQETQYF. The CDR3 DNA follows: TGTGCCAGCAGCCCGCAGGGGCGGTTTCAAGAGACCCAGTACTTC.